One sample yielded the 20 T cell receptor beta chains listed below, sequenced in a study of T cell changes during pregnancy in multiple sclerosis. The repertoire was sequenced with immunoSEQ multiplex PCR; TCRdb's copy has only in-frame clones and lacks some. The top ten clones hold approximately 6.2% of a sample with about 120,000 clones, approximately 93% of them seen once. The sequencing here drew on peripheral blood, taken before pregnancy. All receptors derive from a female donor with multiple sclerosis, enrolled in a pregnancy study.

The chain has TRBV2 and TRBJ1-2; 7 positions agree with TRBD1. V shed 6 bases, J shed 0 bases, and the junction held 4 bases outside the gene matches. This CDR3 spans 14 amino acids. Looked up from germline, CDR1 is SNHLY and CDR2 is FYNNEI. The CDR3: CASRGTATNYGYTF. The CDR3, as DNA: TGTGCCAGCAGGGGGACAGCGACTAACTATGGCTACACCTTC.

The CDR3 coding sequence is TGTGCCAGCAGCCGATTAGGACAGGGTTTTGACAATGAGCAGTTCTTC. Its protein product is CASSRLGQGFDNEQFF. The chain uses TRBV11-3 and TRBJ2-1, with 8 bases matching TRBD1. J was trimmed by 5 bases and V by 5 bases; bases with no gene match: 11. Germline V gives CDR1 SGHNT, CDR2 YENEEA. The CDR3 is 16 amino acids.

The rearrangement joins TRBV6-5 to TRBJ1-4, with D possibly being TRBD1 (5 bases). Germline V gene data show CDR1 as MNHEY and CDR2 as SVGAGI. The CDR3 sequence is 14 residues long. Trimming stripped 5 bases from V and 8 bases from J, with 15 bases between. The CDR3 protein is CASSQGYGEEKLFF. As DNA, the CDR3 is TGTGCCAGCAGTCAGGGTTACGGCGAGGAAAAACTGTTTTTT.

The V gene is TRBV9, the J gene TRBJ1-1; D uncertain. Trimming took off 3 bases at V and 5 bases at J, with 11 bases between the two ends. The germline CDR1 and CDR2 sequences are SGDLS and YYNGEE. The CDR3 is 13 amino acids. The DNA for the CDR3 is TGTGCCAGCAGCGCCCCGGGTGGAACTGAAGCTTTCTTT. Translation: CASSAPGGTEAFF.

The chain combines TRBV30 with TRBJ1-1; D gene unclear. The CDR3 is made up of 14 amino acids. V lost 2 bases and J 1 base, leaving 11 bases between the germline ends. Germline CDR1 reads GTSNPN; CDR2 reads SVGIG (reference sequence). CDR3 amino acids: CAWSRVAGNTEAFF. CDR3 DNA sequence: TGTGCCTGGAGTCGTGTGGCGGGGAACACTGAAGCTTTCTTT.

The chain recombines TRBV6-7 with TRBJ1-2; D is undetermined. TRBV6-7 is identified as an open reading frame with a role that is uncertain. The CDR3 is made up of 13 amino acids. The V end lost 0 bases, the J end lost 4 bases, and 6 bases lay between the germline ends. The CDR3 here is CASSYSKPYGYTF. For the CDR3, the DNA is TGTGCCAGCAGTTACTCGAAGCCCTATGGCTACACCTTC.

V gene TRBV6-1 combines with J gene TRBJ1-1; 9 positions agree with TRBD1. CDR1 is MNHNS, CDR2 SASEGT, per germline. J lost 2 bases, V lost 4 bases, and 8 bases had no gene match. The CDR3 runs to 16 residues. The CDR3: CASSAVPGQGNTEAFF. CDR3 in DNA: TGTGCCAGCAGTGCCGTCCCGGGACAGGGAAACACTGAAGCTTTCTTT.

The chain couples TRBV4-1 to TRBJ1-5; D is uncertain. Germline lookup yields CDR1 MGHRA and CDR2 YSYEKL. Trimming shortened V by 0 bases and J by 0 bases, and 6 bases separated the two germline ends. CDR3 length: 15 residues. The CDR3 spells CASSQDRGSNQPQHF. CDR3 sequence (DNA): TGCGCCAGCAGCCAAGATCGGGGTAGCAATCAGCCCCAGCATTTT.

The table lists this clone with a count of one. The rearrangement links TRBV5-1 to TRBJ1-1; weak D call: TRBD1 (5 bases). With 0 bases removed from V and 4 bases from J, the gap between germline ends came to 13 bases. Germline-derived CDR1 and CDR2 are SGHRS and YFSETQ. The CDR3 sequence is 15 residues long. In DNA, the CDR3 is TGCGCCAGCAGCTTGGAGGGGCAGGTGGTCACTGAAGCTTTCTTT. Translation gives CASSLEGQVVTEAFF.

The V gene is TRBV7-2, the J gene TRBJ1-6, with unresolved D. CDR1 is SGHTA and CDR2 is FQGNSA in the germline V gene. This CDR3 has 14 residues. V was pared by 4 bases and J by 7 bases, with 11 bases between. This CDR3 reads CASSSRTENSPLHF. CDR3 nucleotide sequence: TGTGCCAGCAGCTCCCGGACTGAGAATTCACCCCTCCACTTT.

This chain joins TRBV27 and TRBJ2-7; 7 bases are a match to TRBD2. The V and J ends lost 6 bases and 5 bases, in that order; junction bases with no gene match: 16. Looked up from germline, CDR1 is MNHEY and CDR2 is SMNVEV (reference sequence). CDR3 length: 16 amino acids. The CDR3 region is CASRFLSAGVPHEQYF. In DNA, the CDR3 is TGTGCCAGCAGGTTTCTTAGCGCGGGAGTCCCCCACGAGCAGTACTTC.

J is TRBJ2-3 and V is TRBV6-1; TRBD2 matches 10 bases. Germline CDR1 is MNHNS and CDR2 is SASEGT. With 4 bases clipped from V and 0 bases from J, the junction kept 10 bases outside the gene matches. The CDR3 is made up of 18 amino acids. The CDR3 DNA is TGTGCCAGCAGTGTAAATTTGGCTAGCGGGGGTAGCACAGATACGCAGTATTTT. It codes for CASSVNLASGGSTDTQYF.

This rearrangement joins TRBV25-1 to TRBJ2-5; TRBD2 aligns across 7 bases. Germline CDR1 is MGHDK and CDR2 is SYGVNS. The CDR3 consists of 15 residues. V was clipped by 0 bases and J by 2 bases; unmatched bases: 3. CDR3 amino acids: CASSEYGGGQETQYF. The DNA for the CDR3 is TGTGCCAGCAGTGAATATGGCGGGGGACAAGAGACCCAGTACTTC.

This clone occurred once. V is TRBV2 and J is TRBJ2-1; D is ambiguous. The CDR3 spans 14 residues. CDR1 SNHLY and CDR2 FYNNEI come from the germline V gene. Between the trimmed V and J ends, which lost 2 bases and 8 bases, there was a span of 13 bases. The CDR3 coding sequence is TGTGCCAGCAGTGAAACCCCCATCGGGTATGAGCAGTTCTTC. Translating gives CASSETPIGYEQFF.

The chain combines TRBV5-1 with TRBJ2-7; 8 bases fit TRBD1. The germline gives CDR1 SGHRS, CDR2 YFSETQ. The CDR3 is made up of 17 amino acids. V was pared by 0 bases and J by 2 bases, with 10 bases of the junction left unmatched. The DNA for the CDR3 is TGCGCCAGCAGCTTGGGGAGGGGGGACAGGTTAACCTACGAGCAGTACTTC. It specifies CASSLGRGDRLTYEQYF.

The chain has TRBV6-1 and TRBJ2-5, with unresolved D. The CDR3 consists of 14 residues. Trimming removed 5 bases from V and 4 bases from J, with 14 bases in between. Germline CDR1 and CDR2: MNHNS and SASEGT. The CDR3: CASSLGSSPETQYF. CDR3 coding DNA: TGTGCCAGCAGTCTCGGGTCCTCTCCAGAGACCCAGTACTTC.

The genes are TRBV27 and TRBJ2-1; tentatively, D is TRBD1 (6 bases). Trimming cost V 7 bases and J 4 bases, with 20 bases left between them. The CDR3 sequence is 16 residues long. CDR1 is MNHEY and CDR2 is SMNVEV in the germline V gene (reference sequence). The CDR3 DNA follows: TGTGCCAGCAAAGTTTCACAGGGAAATGGATACAATGAGCAGTTCTTC. Its protein is CASKVSQGNGYNEQFF.

The chain links TRBV6-1 to TRBJ1-2, with a weak D call TRBD1 (5 bases). The CDR3 covers 17 residues. The V gene's germline CDR1 is MNHNS and CDR2 SASEGT. The ends were cut back, 3 bases at V and 2 bases at J, with 19 bases in the middle. The CDR3 here is CASSDPGEGRRNYGYTF. The CDR3 nucleotides read TGTGCCAGCAGTGATCCGGGGGAGGGAAGGAGGAACTATGGCTACACCTTC.

The J gene is TRBJ2-2, the V gene TRBV6-1; a weak D match, TRBD2 (7 bases). The germline CDR1 and CDR2 sequences are MNHNS and SASEGT. CDR3 length equals 14 residues. As DNA, the CDR3 is TGTGCGTACCGGGGGGCCGCGAACACCGGGGAGCTGTTTTTT. It specifies CAYRGAANTGELFF.

The gene calls are TRBV9 and TRBJ1-1; D is undetermined. From germline, CDR1 is SGDLS and CDR2 YYNGEE. The CDR3 is 15 residues long. Trimming pared 0 bases from V and 1 base from J, leaving 10 bases between. In DNA form, the CDR3 reads TGTGCCAGCAGCGTAGAAGAGGGAAGGAACACTGAAGCTTTCTTT. This gives the protein CASSVEEGRNTEAFF.